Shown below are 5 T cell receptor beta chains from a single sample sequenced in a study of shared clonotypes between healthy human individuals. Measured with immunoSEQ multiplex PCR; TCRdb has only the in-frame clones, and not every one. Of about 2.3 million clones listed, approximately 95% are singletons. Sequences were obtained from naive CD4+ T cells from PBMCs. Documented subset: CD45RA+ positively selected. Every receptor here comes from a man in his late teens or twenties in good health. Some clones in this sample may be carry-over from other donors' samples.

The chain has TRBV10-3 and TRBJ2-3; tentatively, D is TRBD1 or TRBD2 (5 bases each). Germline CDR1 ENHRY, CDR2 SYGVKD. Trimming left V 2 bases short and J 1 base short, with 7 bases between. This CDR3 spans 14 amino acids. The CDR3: CAISEPGRTDTQYF. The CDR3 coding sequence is TGTGCCATCAGTGAGCCGGGGCGCACAGATACGCAGTATTTT.

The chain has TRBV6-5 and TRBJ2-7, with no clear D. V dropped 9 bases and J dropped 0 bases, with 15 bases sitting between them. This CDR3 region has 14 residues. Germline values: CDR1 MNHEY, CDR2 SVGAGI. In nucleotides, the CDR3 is TGTGCCAGTTACGACTCCTGGGGCTCCTACGAGCAGTACTTC. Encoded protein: CASYDSWGSYEQYF.

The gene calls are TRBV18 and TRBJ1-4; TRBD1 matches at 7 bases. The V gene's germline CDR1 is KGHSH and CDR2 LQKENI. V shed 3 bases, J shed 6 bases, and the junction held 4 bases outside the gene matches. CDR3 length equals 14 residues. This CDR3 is CASSPYQGDEKLFF. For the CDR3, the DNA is TGTGCCAGCTCACCGTACCAGGGGGATGAAAAACTGTTTTTT.

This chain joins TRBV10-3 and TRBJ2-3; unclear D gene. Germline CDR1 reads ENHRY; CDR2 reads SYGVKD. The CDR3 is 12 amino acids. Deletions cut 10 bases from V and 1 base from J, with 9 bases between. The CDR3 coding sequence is TGTGCCAGATCGGACGGCACAGATACGCAGTATTTT. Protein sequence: CARSDGTDTQYF.

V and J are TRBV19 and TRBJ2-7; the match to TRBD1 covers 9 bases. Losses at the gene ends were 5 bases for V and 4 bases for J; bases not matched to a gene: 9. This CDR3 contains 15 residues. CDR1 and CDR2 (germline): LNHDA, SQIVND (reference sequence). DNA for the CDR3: TGTGCCAGTAGTCAAACCCGGGACAGGGTTTACGAGCAGTACTTC. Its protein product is CASSQTRDRVYEQYF.